The following is a TCR beta chain sequence with its context. The data stem from a study of blood T cell repertoires in COVID-19. The wider study: In each case, the material was cDNA or gDNA derived from T cells, B-cell-depleted T cells, or PBMCs.

Clones were sequenced by immunoSEQ multiplex PCR, and TCRdb holds only the in-frame ones, with some missing. The sample contains more than 200,000 clones, 75% to 90% of which appear only once. Germline CDR1 reads SQVTM; CDR2 reads ANQGSEA. Trimming removed 0 bases from V and 13 bases from J, with 19 bases in between. The CDR3 is 13 amino acids. This clonotype was sampled from a young man with active or convalescent COVID-19. The sample was peripheral blood. This chain joins TRBV29-1 and TRBJ2-7; weak D call: TRBD2 (6 bases). Here the CDR3 reads CSVEEGGIPIHYF. The DNA of the CDR3 is TGCAGCGTTGAAGAGGGCGGGATCCCGATCCATTACTTC.